These 16 T cell receptor beta chains share one sample of origin, sequenced in a study of technical replicates of blood from a few donors. TCRdb's copy holds only in-frame clones and misses some; the assay was immunoSEQ multiplex PCR. The table includes about 68,000 clones, 95% to 97% detected once. The source material was T cells isolated from PBMCs. The receptors here all came from a human donor in good health.

Only one count was recorded for this clone. V usage is TRBV15 and J usage is TRBJ2-7; 8 positions match TRBD1. The germline gives CDR1 LNHNV, CDR2 YYDKDF (reference sequence). V shed 1 base, J shed 4 bases, and the junction held 0 bases outside the gene matches. The CDR3 runs to 13 residues. CDR3 nucleotide sequence: TGTGCCACCAGCAGAGGGACAGGGTACGAGCAGTACTTC. It is translated as CATSRGTGYEQYF.

This rearrangement joins TRBV19 to TRBJ1-3; D is ambiguous. V lost 3 bases, J lost 2 bases, and 8 bases lay in between. The germline CDR1 and CDR2 sequences are LNHDA and SQIVND (reference sequence). The CDR3 sequence is 14 residues long. CDR3 loop: CASSIGVPGNTIYF. The CDR3 DNA sequence: TGTGCCAGTAGTATCGGGGTCCCTGGAAACACCATATATTTT. Complete variable domain (other parts from reference TRBV19 and TRBJ1-3): DGGITQSPKYLFRKEGQNVTLSCEQNLNHDAMYWYRQDPGQGLRLIYYSQIVNDFQKGDIAEGYSVSREKKESFPLTVTSAQKNPTAFYLCASSIGVPGNTIYFGEGSWLTVV.

The V gene is TRBV9, the J gene TRBJ2-7; maybe TRBD1 (5 bases). The germline CDR1 and CDR2 sequences are SGDLS and YYNGEE. The length of the CDR3 is 15 residues. Trimming removed 0 bases from V and 5 bases from J, with 15 bases in between. The CDR3 nucleotides read TGTGCCAGCAGCGTAGAGGACACCAAGGTCCACGAGCAGTACTTC. Amino acids: CASSVEDTKVHEQYF. Filled out from reference TRBV9 and TRBJ2-7, the complete variable domain reads DSGVTQTPKHLITATGQRVTLRCSPRSGDLSVYWYQQSLDQGLQFLIQYYNGEERAKGNILERFSAQQFPDLHSELNLSSLELGDSALYFCASSVEDTKVHEQYFGPGTRLTVT.

The chain couples TRBV19 to TRBJ2-2; D is unclear. CDR3 length equals 15 residues. Deletions cut 6 bases from V and 1 base from J, with 12 bases between. Germline values: CDR1 LNHDA, CDR2 SQIVND (reference sequence). As DNA, the CDR3 is TGTGCCAGTAGGGCAAGAAACCGGAACACCGGGGAGCTGTTTTTT. Encoded protein: CASRARNRNTGELFF.

The chain is built from TRBV10-1 and TRBJ2-3; D ambiguous. Germline CDR1 is WNHNN and CDR2 is SYGVQD (reference sequence). Between the trimmed V and J ends, which lost 8 bases and 2 bases, there was a span of 17 bases. The CDR3 is made up of 15 amino acids. Written as DNA, the CDR3 is TGCGCCAGCCGTATGCCCGGTTTTTTCACAGATACGCAGTATTTT. It yields the protein CASRMPGFFTDTQYF.

The chain employs TRBV19 and TRBJ1-3; D not certain. Germline loops: CDR1 LNHDA, CDR2 SQIVND (reference sequence). V lost 4 bases, J lost 0 bases, and 7 bases lay in between. This CDR3 region has 14 residues. The CDR3 loop reads CASSSGISGNTIYF. CDR3 coding DNA: TGTGCCAGTAGTAGCGGGATCTCTGGAAACACCATATATTTT.

The rearrangement joins TRBV5-1 to TRBJ2-3; the match to TRBD2 covers 12 bases. The CDR3 length is 17 residues. Germline values: CDR1 SGHRS, CDR2 YFSETQ. V shed 4 bases, J shed 4 bases, and the junction held 10 bases outside the gene matches. CDR3 region: CASSQGTSGWFADTQYF. DNA of the CDR3: TGCGCCAGCAGCCAGGGGACTAGCGGGTGGTTCGCAGATACGCAGTATTTT.

This chain uses TRBV7-9 with TRBJ1-1; D is undetermined. From germline, CDR1 is SEHNR and CDR2 FQNEAQ (reference sequence). V was clipped by 1 base and J by 1 base, with 4 bases between them. The CDR3 sequence is 13 residues long. The CDR3 spells CASSLDRNTEAFF. The CDR3 bases are TGTGCCAGCAGCTTAGACAGGAACACTGAAGCTTTCTTT.

V gene TRBV6-5 combines with J gene TRBJ2-1, with D possibly matching TRBD1 (6 bases). Looked up from germline, CDR1 is MNHEY and CDR2 is SVGAGI. Trimming shortened V by 5 bases and J by 0 bases, and 11 bases separated the two germline ends. This CDR3 has 15 residues. The CDR3 region has the DNA TGTGCCAGCAGTACCGGGACACCCTCCTACAATGAGCAGTTCTTC. Amino acid sequence: CASSTGTPSYNEQFF.

The chain couples TRBV2 to TRBJ2-1; 10 positions agree with TRBD1. The CDR3 covers 15 residues. Germline V CDR1 and CDR2: SNHLY, FYNNEI. V lost 4 bases to trimming and J lost 7 bases; unmatched junction nucleotides: 7. This CDR3 is CASSVEGTGVNEQFF. DNA for the CDR3: TGTGCCAGCAGTGTGGAAGGGACAGGGGTTAATGAGCAGTTCTTC.

This clone is a singleton in its sample. The V call is TRBV7-6, the J call TRBJ2-3; 12 nucleotides agree with TRBD2. V dropped 5 bases and J dropped 7; count of bases not matched to a gene: 10. There are 16 residues in the CDR3. In germline, CDR1 is SGHVS, CDR2 FNYEAQ. CDR3 DNA sequence: TGTGCCAGCAGCCTTGAGACTAGCGGGAGTTTAAATACGCAGTATTTT. Translating it yields CASSLETSGSLNTQYF.

This clone showed up just once. The gene calls are TRBV9 and TRBJ2-2, with 8 bases matching TRBD2. The CDR3 extends over 19 amino acids. CDR1 is SGDLS and CDR2 is YYNGEE in the germline V gene. Losses at the gene ends were 2 bases for V and 1 base for J; bases not matched to a gene: 13. Written as DNA, the CDR3 is TGTGCCAGCAGCGTTTTTAGCGGGAAGACCTCAATGAACACCGGGGAGCTGTTTTTT. Its protein product is CASSVFSGKTSMNTGELFF.

This chain links TRBV9 with TRBJ1-2, with TRBD1 matching over 7 bases. Looked up from germline, CDR1 is SGDLS and CDR2 is YYNGEE. J was trimmed by 4 bases and V by 0 bases; bases with no gene match: 12. The CDR3 sequence is 17 residues long. Here the CDR3 reads CASSVAPLTGVSYGYTF. The CDR3 DNA reads TGTGCCAGCAGCGTAGCACCTCTCACAGGGGTGAGCTATGGCTACACCTTC.

V usage is TRBV4-1 and J usage is TRBJ1-2; a weak D match, TRBD1 (6 bases). CDR3 length: 15 amino acids. Germline CDR1 is MGHRA and CDR2 is YSYEKL. The V and J ends lost 1 base and 8 bases respectively, with 17 bases between them. The DNA of the CDR3 is TGCGCCAGCAGCCAAGTAATTCAGGGGATCTACGGCTACACCTTC. This gives the protein CASSQVIQGIYGYTF.

This rearrangement joins TRBV29-1 to TRBJ2-3; D gene ambiguous. The CDR3 loop spans 12 amino acids. V dropped 6 bases and J dropped 5 bases, with 12 bases sitting between them. Germline CDR1 SQVTM, CDR2 ANQGSEA. The CDR3 sequence is CSVQRGEDTQYF. The CDR3 nucleotides read TGCAGCGTACAAAGAGGAGAAGATACGCAGTATTTT.

This chain links TRBV4-2 with TRBJ2-7; D might be TRBD1 (6 bases). Germline CDR1 and CDR2: LGHNA and YNFKEQ. The CDR3 consists of 12 residues. With 1 base removed from V and 8 bases from J, the gap between germline ends came to 9 bases. CDR3 sequence (DNA): TGTGCCAGCAGCCAAGGGGGGCGTCAGCAGTACTTC. Its translation is CASSQGGRQQYF.